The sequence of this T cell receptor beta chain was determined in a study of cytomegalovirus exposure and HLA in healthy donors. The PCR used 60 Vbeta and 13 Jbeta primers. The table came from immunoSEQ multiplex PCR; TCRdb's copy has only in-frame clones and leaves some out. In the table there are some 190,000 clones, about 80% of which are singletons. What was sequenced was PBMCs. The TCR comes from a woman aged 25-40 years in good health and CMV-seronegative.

The CDR3 sequence: CASSVGTRSHTQYF. DNA for the CDR3: TGTGCCAGCAGCGTAGGGACTAGGTCTCATACGCAGTATTTT. V and J are TRBV9 and TRBJ2-3; 7 nucleotides align to TRBD2. Germline loops: CDR1 SGDLS, CDR2 YYNGEE. Losses at the gene ends were 0 bases for V and 7 bases for J; bases not matched to a gene: 5. The CDR3 runs to 14 residues.